The entry below describes one TCR beta chain. The data stem from a study of T cells in Graves' hyperthyroidism and ophthalmopathy. Amplification of TCR beta CDR3 regions used RNA as the template. In the first-round RT-PCR of the TCR CDR3, the HTBI primer set was used. TCRdb itself ran the multiplex PCR reads through MiXCR, one entry per CDR3 protein. The sample yields around 430,000 distinct CDR3 sequences, about 15% seen once. Sequencing was carried out using blood. This TCR came from a woman under 40 with Graves' hyperthyroidism.

The chain's CDR3 is CAISADGKETQYF. In DNA form, the CDR3 reads TGTGCCATCAGTGCGGACGGCAAAGAGACCCAGTACTTC. This chain uses TRBV10-3 with TRBJ2-5; D remains ambiguous. Germline assignment: CDR1 ENHRY and CDR2 SYGVKD. The germline V and J ends were trimmed by 4 bases and 3 bases, with 9 bases remaining between them. This CDR3 spans 13 amino acids.